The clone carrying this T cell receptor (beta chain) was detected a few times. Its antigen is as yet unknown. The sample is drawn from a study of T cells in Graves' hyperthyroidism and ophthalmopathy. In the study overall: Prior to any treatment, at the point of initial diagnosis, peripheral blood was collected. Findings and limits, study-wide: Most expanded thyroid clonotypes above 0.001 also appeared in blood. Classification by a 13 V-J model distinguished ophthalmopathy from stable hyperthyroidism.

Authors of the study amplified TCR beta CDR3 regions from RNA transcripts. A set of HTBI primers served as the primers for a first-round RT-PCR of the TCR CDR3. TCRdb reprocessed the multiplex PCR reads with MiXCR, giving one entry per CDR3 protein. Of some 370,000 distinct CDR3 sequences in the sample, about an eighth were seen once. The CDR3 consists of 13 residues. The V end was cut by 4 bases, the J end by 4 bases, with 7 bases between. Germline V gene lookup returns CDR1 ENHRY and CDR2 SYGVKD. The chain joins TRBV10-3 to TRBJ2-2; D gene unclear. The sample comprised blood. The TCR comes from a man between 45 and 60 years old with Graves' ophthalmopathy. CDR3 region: CAISAASTGELFF. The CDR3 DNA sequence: TGTGCCATCAGTGCGGCTAGCACCGGGGAGCTGTTTTTT.